This T cell receptor (beta chain) was sequenced for a study of breast tumors, draining lymph nodes, adjacent tissues. Breast cancer patients provided tissue from their axillary draining lymph nodes. Germline-derived CDR1 and CDR2 are SGHRS and YFSETQ. After removal of 5 bases from V and 4 bases from J, the junction contained 3 bases not matched to a gene. This CDR3 region has 13 residues. One entry per CDR3 protein results from TCRdb running MiXCR on the multiplex PCR reads. The data contain a few hundred thousand distinct CDR3 sequences, approximately 36% of them singletons. This rearrangement joins TRBV5-1 to TRBJ2-7, with 10 bases aligning to TRBD2. Sequenced: axillary lymph node tissue. The sequence came from a female donor with breast cancer. Some clones in this sample may be carry-over from other donors' samples. CDR3 loop: CASRTSGLYEQYF. Here the CDR3 DNA reads TGCGCCAGCAGGACTAGCGGGTTATACGAGCAGTACTTC.